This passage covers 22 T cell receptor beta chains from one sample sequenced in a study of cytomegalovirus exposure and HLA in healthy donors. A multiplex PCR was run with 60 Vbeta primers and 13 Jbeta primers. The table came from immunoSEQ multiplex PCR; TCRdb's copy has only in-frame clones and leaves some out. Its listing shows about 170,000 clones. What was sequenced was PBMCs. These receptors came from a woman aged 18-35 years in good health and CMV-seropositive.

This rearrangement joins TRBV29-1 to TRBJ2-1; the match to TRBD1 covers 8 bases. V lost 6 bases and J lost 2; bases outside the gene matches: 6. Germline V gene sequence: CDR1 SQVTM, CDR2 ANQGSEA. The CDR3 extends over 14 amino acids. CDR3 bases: TGCAGCGTAAAAGGACAGGGTACCTACAATGAGCAGTTCTTC. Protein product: CSVKGQGTYNEQFF.

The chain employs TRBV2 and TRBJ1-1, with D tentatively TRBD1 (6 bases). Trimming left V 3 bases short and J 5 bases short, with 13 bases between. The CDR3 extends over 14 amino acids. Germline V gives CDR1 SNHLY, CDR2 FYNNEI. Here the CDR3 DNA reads TGTGCCAGCAGTGACAGGGGACCTAGGACTGAAGCTTTCTTT. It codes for CASSDRGPRTEAFF.

As DNA, the CDR3 is TGTGCCAGCTCGTTCGGAGCCCAAGAGACCCAGTACTTC. Protein sequence: CASSFGAQETQYF. V is TRBV18 and J is TRBJ2-5, with no clear D. This CDR3 comprises 13 residues. Germline CDR1 and CDR2: KGHSH and LQKENI. V lost 6 bases and J lost 1, with 9 bases in between.

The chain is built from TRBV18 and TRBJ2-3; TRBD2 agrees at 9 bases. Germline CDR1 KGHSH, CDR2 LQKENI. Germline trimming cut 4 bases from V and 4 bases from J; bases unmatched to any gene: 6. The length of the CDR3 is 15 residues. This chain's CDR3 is CASSQFSGGADTQYF. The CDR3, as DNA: TGTGCCAGCTCACAGTTTAGCGGGGGTGCAGATACGCAGTATTTT.

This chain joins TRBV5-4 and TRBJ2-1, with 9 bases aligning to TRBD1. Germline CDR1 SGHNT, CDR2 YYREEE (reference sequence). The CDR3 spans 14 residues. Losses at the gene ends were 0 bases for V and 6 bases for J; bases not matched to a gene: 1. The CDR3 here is CASSLEQGANEQFF. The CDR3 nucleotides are TGTGCCAGCAGCTTGGAACAGGGGGCCAATGAGCAGTTCTTC. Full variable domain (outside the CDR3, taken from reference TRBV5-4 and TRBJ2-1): ETGVTQSPTHLIKTRGQQVTLRCSSQSGHNTVSWYQQALGQGPQFIFQYYREEENGRGNFPPRFSGLQFPNYSSELNVNALELDDSALYLCASSLEQGANEQFFGPGTRLTVL.

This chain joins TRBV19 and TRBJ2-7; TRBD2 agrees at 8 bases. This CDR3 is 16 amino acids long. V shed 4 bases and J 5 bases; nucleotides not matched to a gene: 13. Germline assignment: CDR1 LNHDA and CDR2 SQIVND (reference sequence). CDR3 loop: CASSRQLAGGMDEQYF. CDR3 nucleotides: TGTGCCAGTAGTAGACAACTCGCGGGGGGTATGGACGAGCAGTACTTC.

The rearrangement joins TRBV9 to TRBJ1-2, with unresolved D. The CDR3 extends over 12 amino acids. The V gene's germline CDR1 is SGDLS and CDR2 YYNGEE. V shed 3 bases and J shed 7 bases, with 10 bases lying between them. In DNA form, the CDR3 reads TGTGCCAGCAGCGGCTTTCGGGGTGGCTACACCTTC. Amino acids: CASSGFRGGYTF.

CDR3 in amino acids: CASSPFGAGRDYEQYF. The CDR3 bases are TGTGCCAGCAGCCCCTTCGGGGCCGGGAGGGACTACGAGCAGTACTTC. This sequence joins TRBV7-9 and TRBJ2-5; 8 positions agree with TRBD2. The DNA end is a closer match to TRBJ2-7, so the J assignment may be wrong. In germline, CDR1 is SEHNR, CDR2 FQNEAQ (reference sequence). The CDR3 has 16 residues.

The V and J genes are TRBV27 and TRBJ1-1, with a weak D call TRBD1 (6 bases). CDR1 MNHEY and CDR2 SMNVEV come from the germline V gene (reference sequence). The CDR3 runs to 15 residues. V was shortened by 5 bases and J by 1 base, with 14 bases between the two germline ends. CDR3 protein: CASSPTPTGNTEAFF. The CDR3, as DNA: TGTGCCAGCAGTCCTACCCCGACAGGGAACACTGAAGCTTTCTTT.

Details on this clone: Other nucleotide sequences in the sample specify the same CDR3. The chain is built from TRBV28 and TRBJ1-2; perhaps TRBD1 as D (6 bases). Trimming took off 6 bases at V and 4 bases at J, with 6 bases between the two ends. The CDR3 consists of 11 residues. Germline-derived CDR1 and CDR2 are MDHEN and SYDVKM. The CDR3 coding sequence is TGTGCCAGCAGAGGGGGCTATGGCTACACCTTC. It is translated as CASRGGYGYTF.

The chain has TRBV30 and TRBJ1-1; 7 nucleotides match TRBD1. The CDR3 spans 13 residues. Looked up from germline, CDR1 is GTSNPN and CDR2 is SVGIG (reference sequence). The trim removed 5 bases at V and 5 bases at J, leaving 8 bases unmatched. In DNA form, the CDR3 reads TGTGCCTGGGTTGACAGGGCTCGGACTGAAGCTTTCTTT. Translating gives CAWVDRARTEAFF.

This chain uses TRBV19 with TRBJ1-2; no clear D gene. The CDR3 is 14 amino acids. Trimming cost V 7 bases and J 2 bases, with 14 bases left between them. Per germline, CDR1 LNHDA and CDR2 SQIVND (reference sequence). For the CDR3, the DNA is TGTGCCAGTAATACCCCGGGGAGAAACTATGGCTACACCTTC. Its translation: CASNTPGRNYGYTF. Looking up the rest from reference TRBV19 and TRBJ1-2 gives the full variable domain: DGGITQSPKYLFRKEGQNVTLSCEQNLNHDAMYWYRQDPGQGLRLIYYSQIVNDFQKGDIAEGYSVSREKKESFPLTVTSAQKNPTAFYLCASNTPGRNYGYTFGSGTRLTVV.

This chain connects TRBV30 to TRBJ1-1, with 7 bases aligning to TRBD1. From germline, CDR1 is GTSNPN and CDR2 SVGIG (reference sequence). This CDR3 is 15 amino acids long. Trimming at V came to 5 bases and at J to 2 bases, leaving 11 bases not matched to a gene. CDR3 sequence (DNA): TGTGCCTGGGTATCACCCTACAGGGGAAACACTGAAGCTTTCTTT. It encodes CAWVSPYRGNTEAFF. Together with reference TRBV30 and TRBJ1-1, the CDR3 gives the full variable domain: SQTIHQWPATLVQPVGSPLSLECTVEGTSNPNLYWYRQAAGRGLQLLFYSVGIGQISSEVPQNLSASRPQDRQFILSSKKLLLSDSGFYLCAWVSPYRGNTEAFFGQGTRLTVV.

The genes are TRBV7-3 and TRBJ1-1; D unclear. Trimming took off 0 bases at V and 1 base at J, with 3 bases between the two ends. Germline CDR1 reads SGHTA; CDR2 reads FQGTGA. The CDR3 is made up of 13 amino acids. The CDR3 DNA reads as TGTGCCAGCAGCTTAACCAGGAACACTGAAGCTTTCTTT. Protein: CASSLTRNTEAFF. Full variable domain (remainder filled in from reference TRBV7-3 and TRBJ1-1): GAGVSQTPSNKVTEKGKYVELRCDPISGHTALYWYRQSLGQGPEFLIYFQGTGAADDSGLPNDRFFAVRPEGSVSTLKIQRTERGDSAVYLCASSLTRNTEAFFGQGTRLTVV.

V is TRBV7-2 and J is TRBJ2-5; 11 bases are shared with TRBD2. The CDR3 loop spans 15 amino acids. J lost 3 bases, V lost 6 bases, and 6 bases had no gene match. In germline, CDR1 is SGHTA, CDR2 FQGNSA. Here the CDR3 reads CASSPGLAGEETQYF. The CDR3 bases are TGTGCCAGCAGTCCAGGACTAGCGGGTGAAGAGACCCAGTACTTC. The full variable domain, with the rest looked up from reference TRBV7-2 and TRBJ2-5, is GAGVSQSPSNKVTEKGKDVELRCDPISGHTALYWYRQSLGQGLEFLIYFQGNSAPDKSGLPSDRFSAERTGGSVSTLTIQRTQQEDSAVYLCASSPGLAGEETQYFGPGTRLLVL.

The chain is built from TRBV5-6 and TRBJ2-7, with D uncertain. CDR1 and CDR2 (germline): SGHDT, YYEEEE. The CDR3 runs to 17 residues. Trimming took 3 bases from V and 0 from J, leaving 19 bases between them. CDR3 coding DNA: TGTGCCAGCAGCTCCCCATATAGTCTTTTAAGCTCCTACGAGCAGTACTTC. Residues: CASSSPYSLLSSYEQYF.

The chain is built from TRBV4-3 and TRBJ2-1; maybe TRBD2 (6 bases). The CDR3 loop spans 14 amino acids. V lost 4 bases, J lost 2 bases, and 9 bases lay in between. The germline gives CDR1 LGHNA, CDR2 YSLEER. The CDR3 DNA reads TGCGCCAGCAGCCTCCGGGGGACCTACAATGAGCAGTTCTTC. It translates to CASSLRGTYNEQFF.

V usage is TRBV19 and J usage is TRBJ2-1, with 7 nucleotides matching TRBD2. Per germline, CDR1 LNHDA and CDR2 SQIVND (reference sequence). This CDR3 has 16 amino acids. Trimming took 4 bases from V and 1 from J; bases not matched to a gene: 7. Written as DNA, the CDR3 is TGTGCCAGTAGTACCCTCAGCGGGGCATCCTACAATGAGCAGTTCTTC. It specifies CASSTLSGASYNEQFF.

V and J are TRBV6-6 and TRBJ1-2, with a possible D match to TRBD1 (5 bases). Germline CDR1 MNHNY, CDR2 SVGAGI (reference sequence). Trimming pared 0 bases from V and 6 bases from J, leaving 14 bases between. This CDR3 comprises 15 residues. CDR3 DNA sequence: TGTGCCAGCAGTTACTCCCGCGGGGACCCGAATGGCTACACCTTC. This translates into CASSYSRGDPNGYTF.

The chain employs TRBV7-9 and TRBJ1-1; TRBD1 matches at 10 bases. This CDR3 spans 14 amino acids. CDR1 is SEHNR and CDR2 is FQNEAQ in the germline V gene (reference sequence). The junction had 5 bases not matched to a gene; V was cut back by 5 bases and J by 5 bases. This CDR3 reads CASSRQGAGTEAFF. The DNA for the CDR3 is TGTGCCAGCAGCCGACAGGGGGCTGGGACTGAAGCTTTCTTT.

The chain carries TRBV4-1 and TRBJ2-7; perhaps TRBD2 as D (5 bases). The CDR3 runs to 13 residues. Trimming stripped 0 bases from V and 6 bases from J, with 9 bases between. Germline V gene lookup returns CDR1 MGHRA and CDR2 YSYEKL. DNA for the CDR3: TGCGCCAGCAGCCAAGAACTAGTTTCCGAGCAGTACTTC. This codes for CASSQELVSEQYF.

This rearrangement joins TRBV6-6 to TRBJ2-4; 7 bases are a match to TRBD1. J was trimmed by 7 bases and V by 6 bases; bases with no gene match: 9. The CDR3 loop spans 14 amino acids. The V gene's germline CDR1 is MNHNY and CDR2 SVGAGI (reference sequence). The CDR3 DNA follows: TGTGCCAGCAGATCAGGGGGTAGCCAGAACATTCAGTACTTC. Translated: CASRSGGSQNIQYF.